The rows below give T cell receptor beta chains drawn from one sample of a study of CD8+CD57+ T cells in acquired aplastic anemia. TCRdb re-derived calls from the reads in MiXCR, one entry per CDR3 protein. The sample lists around 200,000 distinct CDR3 sequences, over 40% occurring once. Sequenced material: sorted CD4+, CD8+, or CD8+CD57+ T cells (not recorded which) from PBMCs. These receptors all come from a human donor with aplastic anemia. CDR3s include the opening cysteine and the closing phenylalanine or tryptophan. The D gene is left open where the match is weak. Size is stated for part of the rows, as once, few or many counts, or as a class when the clone is expanded.

d_call: TRBD1; clone_size: .; v_call: TRBV11-1; cdr3_length: 16; j_call: TRBJ1-6; cdr3_aa: CASSQAGGTGGSPLHF; cdr3_nt: TGTGCCAGCAGCCAGGCGGGCGGGACAGGGGGTTCACCCCTCCACTTT
d_call: TRBD1; clone_size: .; v_call: TRBV20-1; cdr3_length: 11; j_call: TRBJ1-1; cdr3_aa: CSATRDSEAFF; cdr3_nt: TGCAGTGCAACCCGGGACAGTGAAGCTTTCTTT
d_call: TRBD1; clone_size: .; v_call: TRBV20-1; cdr3_length: 13; j_call: TRBJ1-3; cdr3_aa: CSATGQGPNTIYF; cdr3_nt: TGCAGTGCTACCGGACAGGGGCCAAACACCATATATTTT
d_call: .; clone_size: .; v_call: TRBV5-1; cdr3_length: 13; j_call: TRBJ2-7; cdr3_aa: CASSLTSAYEQYF; cdr3_nt: TGCGCCAGCAGCTTAACCTCGGCCTACGAGCAGTACTTC
d_call: .; clone_size: .; v_call: TRBV5-1; cdr3_length: 17; j_call: TRBJ1-6; cdr3_aa: CASSFGYREDWNSPLHF; cdr3_nt: TGCGCCAGCAGTTTCGGCTACAGGGAGGATTGGAATTCACCCCTCCACTTT
d_call: .; clone_size: many; v_call: TRBV3-1; cdr3_length: 11; j_call: TRBJ2-3; cdr3_aa: CASSQADTQYF; cdr3_nt: TGTGCCAGCAGCCAAGCTGATACGCAGTATTTT
d_call: .; clone_size: many; v_call: TRBV19; cdr3_length: 15; j_call: TRBJ1-5; cdr3_aa: CASSTILGGNQPQHF; cdr3_nt: TGTGCCAGTAGCACGATACTTGGGGGCAATCAGCCCCAGCATTTT
d_call: .; clone_size: many; v_call: TRBV20-1; cdr3_length: 15; j_call: TRBJ2-3; cdr3_aa: CSPSTRTWYTDTQYF; cdr3_nt: TGCAGTCCCTCGACCAGGACATGGTATACAGATACGCAGTATTTT
d_call: .; clone_size: .; v_call: TRBV15; cdr3_length: 13; j_call: TRBJ2-7; cdr3_aa: CATSTDRNYEQYF; cdr3_nt: TGTGCCACCAGCACCGACAGGAACTACGAGCAGTACTTC
d_call: .; clone_size: .; v_call: TRBV5-4; cdr3_length: 12; j_call: TRBJ1-1; cdr3_aa: CASGTKSTEAFF; cdr3_nt: TGTGCCAGCGGTACGAAGAGCACTGAAGCTTTCTTT
d_call: TRBD1; clone_size: .; v_call: TRBV19; cdr3_length: 12; j_call: TRBJ1-4; cdr3_aa: CASSPGQGDLFF; cdr3_nt: TGTGCCAGTAGCCCGGGACAGGGGGACCTGTTTTTT
d_call: TRBD2; clone_size: many; v_call: TRBV9; cdr3_length: 17; j_call: TRBJ2-7; cdr3_aa: CASSPHSGGSIAYEQYF; cdr3_nt: TGTGCCAGCAGCCCCCACTCGGGGGGGAGTATCGCCTACGAGCAGTACTTC
d_call: .; clone_size: many; v_call: TRBV6-1; cdr3_length: 18; j_call: TRBJ2-3; cdr3_aa: CASSEARFGLWDTDTQYF; cdr3_nt: TGTGCCAGCAGTGAAGCTCGTTTCGGGCTTTGGGACACAGATACGCAGTATTTT
d_call: TRBD1; clone_size: .; v_call: TRBV12-3/TRBV12-4; cdr3_length: 12; j_call: TRBJ1-1; cdr3_aa: CASSRTGSEAFF; cdr3_nt: TGTGCCAGCAGTCGGACAGGGAGTGAGGCTTTCTTT
d_call: .; clone_size: .; v_call: TRBV28; cdr3_length: 13; j_call: TRBJ1-1; cdr3_aa: CASSLAQGGEAFF; cdr3_nt: TGTGCCAGCAGTTTAGCCCAGGGCGGTGAAGCTTTCTTT
d_call: TRBD1; clone_size: .; v_call: TRBV11-1; cdr3_length: 15; j_call: TRBJ2-1; cdr3_aa: CASSLAGQGAYEQFF; cdr3_nt: TGTGCCAGCAGCTTAGCGGGACAGGGGGCCTATGAGCAGTTCTTC
d_call: TRBD1; clone_size: few; v_call: TRBV19; cdr3_length: 14; j_call: TRBJ1-1; cdr3_aa: CASSISRGRSEAFF; cdr3_nt: TGTGCCAGTAGTATCAGTAGGGGGCGTTCTGAAGCTTTCTTT
d_call: .; clone_size: .; v_call: TRBV3-1; cdr3_length: 15; j_call: TRBJ1-5; cdr3_aa: CASSQAGQNNQPQHF; cdr3_nt: TGTGCCAGCAGCCAGGCGGGACAAAACAATCAGCCCCAGCATTTT
d_call: .; clone_size: many; v_call: TRBV19; cdr3_length: 12; j_call: TRBJ1-1; cdr3_aa: CASSMGRLEAFF; cdr3_nt: TGTGCCAGTAGTATGGGACGGTTGGAAGCTTTCTTT
d_call: .; clone_size: many; v_call: TRBV10-3; cdr3_length: 16; j_call: TRBJ2-2; cdr3_aa: CAISESGQQNTGELLF; cdr3_nt: TGTGCCATCAGTGAGTCCGGGCAGCAAAACACCGGGGAGCTGCTTTTT
d_call: TRBD2; clone_size: few; v_call: TRBV7-3; cdr3_length: 14; j_call: TRBJ2-2; cdr3_aa: CASKLAGGTGELFF; cdr3_nt: TGTGCCAGCAAACTAGCGGGGGGCACCGGGGAGCTGTTTTTT
d_call: .; clone_size: .; v_call: TRBV15; cdr3_length: 13; j_call: TRBJ2-7; cdr3_aa: CATSRIYRYEQYF; cdr3_nt: TGTGCCACCAGCAGAATTTACAGATACGAGCAGTACTTC
d_call: .; clone_size: .; v_call: TRBV10-3; cdr3_length: 12; j_call: TRBJ2-3; cdr3_aa: CATGTSTDTQYF; cdr3_nt: TGTGCCACCGGGACTAGCACAGATACGCAGTATTTT
d_call: .; clone_size: .; v_call: TRBV7-9; cdr3_length: 13; j_call: TRBJ2-7; cdr3_aa: CASSLTYSYEQYF; cdr3_nt: TGTGCCAGCAGCTTAACATACTCCTACGAGCAGTACTTC
d_call: TRBD1; clone_size: .; v_call: TRBV10-3; cdr3_length: 13; j_call: TRBJ2-3; cdr3_aa: CATQTGDTDTQYF; cdr3_nt: TGTGCCACCCAAACAGGGGACACAGATACGCAGTATTTT
d_call: TRBD1; clone_size: many; v_call: TRBV16; cdr3_length: 15; j_call: TRBJ1-2; cdr3_aa: CASSQSEGALNGYTF; cdr3_nt: TGTGCCAGCAGCCAATCGGAGGGGGCGCTTAATGGCTACACCTTC
d_call: TRBD1; clone_size: .; v_call: TRBV2; cdr3_length: 14; j_call: TRBJ2-7; cdr3_aa: CASSLERTGREQYF; cdr3_nt: TGTGCCAGCAGCTTAGAGAGGACAGGGCGCGAGCAGTACTTC
d_call: TRBD1; clone_size: .; v_call: TRBV2; cdr3_length: 12; j_call: TRBJ2-7; cdr3_aa: CATRQGVGEQHF; cdr3_nt: TGTGCCACTAGACAGGGGGTGGGGGAGCAGCACTTC
d_call: .; clone_size: .; v_call: TRBV29-1; cdr3_length: 13; j_call: TRBJ1-2; cdr3_aa: CSVRDGRVYGYTF; cdr3_nt: TGCAGCGTCCGGGACGGCCGCGTCTATGGCTACACCTTC
d_call: .; clone_size: few; v_call: TRBV27; cdr3_length: 16; j_call: TRBJ2-1; cdr3_aa: CASSPLRGRIYNEQFF; cdr3_nt: TGTGCCAGCAGCCCGTTGAGGGGCAGAATCTACAATGAGCAGTTCTTC
d_call: TRBD2; clone_size: .; v_call: TRBV19; cdr3_length: 13; j_call: TRBJ2-7; cdr3_aa: CASSILRGYEQYF; cdr3_nt: TGTGCCAGTAGTATACTGCGGGGGTACGAGCAGTACTTC
d_call: .; clone_size: many; v_call: TRBV28; cdr3_length: 10; j_call: TRBJ1-1; cdr3_aa: CASMATEAFF; cdr3_nt: TGTGCCAGCATGGCCACTGAAGCTTTCTTT
d_call: .; clone_size: .; v_call: TRBV29-1; cdr3_length: 11; j_call: TRBJ1-2; cdr3_aa: CSVGQGEGYTF; cdr3_nt: TGCAGCGTTGGCCAGGGAGAGGGCTACACCTTC